Below, one TCR beta chain is given with its context. The V end lost 5 bases, the J end lost 6 bases, and 17 bases lay between the germline ends. The germline V gene encodes CDR1 SGHAT and CDR2 FQNNGV. The CDR3 spans 14 residues. The protocol was immunoSEQ multiplex PCR, while the TCRdb copy is restricted to in-frame clones and leaves out a portion. The data show approximately 85,000 clones, 70% to 90% seen once. These data belong to a study of blood T cell repertoires in COVID-19. Sample: peripheral blood. V and J are TRBV11-2 and TRBJ2-7; D call uncertain. This TCR derives from a woman of 80 years or more in a cohort sampled during active or convalescent COVID-19. In DNA form, the CDR3 reads TGTGCCAGCAGCCCCCTCAGGTCGGTTGGCGAGCAGTACTTC. Its translation is CASSPLRSVGEQYF.